This TCR beta chain derives from a study of blood T cell repertoires in COVID-19. On the study more broadly: Donors in the United States, Italy and Spain gave samples during acute or convalescent COVID-19.

The germline V gene encodes CDR1 SGDLS and CDR2 YYNGEE. This CDR3 has 13 amino acids. V was pared by 3 bases and J by 7 bases, with 13 bases between. TCRdb's table, derived via immunoSEQ multiplex PCR, lists solely in-frame clones and lacks some. The sample contains roughly 200,000 clones, roughly 82% of which appear only once. There are a few counts of this clone. The sample consisted of PBMCs or T cells enriched from blood (not recorded which). This sequence joins TRBV9 and TRBJ1-2; D possibly corresponds to TRBD1 (5 bases). This clonotype originated in a middle-aged man who had recovered from COVID-19. DNA of the CDR3: TGTGCCAGCAGCGAGCTCCAGGGCTTTGGCTACACCTTC. Residues: CASSELQGFGYTF.